Described below is a single T cell receptor (beta chain) sequence and its context. These data belong to a study of shared clonotypes between healthy human individuals. Unmatched junction bases numbered 7, after V lost 0 bases and J lost 2 bases. Germline assignment: CDR1 SGDLS and CDR2 YYNGEE. CDR3 length: 18 amino acids. Deep was the level used in running the assay. An even split of each subset's genomic DNA across several immunoSEQ plates was performed. The data were produced by immunoSEQ multiplex PCR, yet TCRdb's version contains in-frame clones alone and is incomplete. The sample lists 950,000 to 1,300,000 clones, roughly 80% occurring once.

The chain combines TRBV9 with TRBJ2-5, with 13 positions matching TRBD2. The sequenced sample consisted of memory CD4+ T cells sorted from blood. The subset is: CD45RA-negative fraction. The receptor comes from a young man in good health. CDR3 sequence: CASSVGRLAGGRQETQYF. CDR3 nucleotide sequence: TGTGCCAGCAGCGTAGGTCGACTAGCGGGGGGCAGACAAGAGACCCAGTACTTC.